Listed below are T cell receptor beta chains from one sample, sequenced in a study of response to subunit inactivated influenza vaccine. MiXCR, applied by TCRdb to the RT-PCR reads, yields one record per CDR3 protein. The sample carries more than 700,000 distinct CDR3 sequences, 21% recorded once. This specimen was PBMCs from blood, taken about 5 days after vaccination. These receptors originate from a man aged 50 to 60 who received an inactivated influenza vaccine. Both conserved end residues are trimmed from each CDR3. The order of the fields is V gene, CDR3 protein.

v_call: TRBV15; cdr3_aa: ATSSSDGGLGGYT
v_call: TRBV4-1; cdr3_aa: ASSLRGPGRDRGSEQY
v_call: TRBV7-9; cdr3_aa: ASSLGQGDSEQY
v_call: TRBV5-1; cdr3_aa: ASSLYERLAGAGDTQY
v_call: TRBV7-2; cdr3_aa: ASSQGLWGVLV
v_call: TRBV20-1; cdr3_aa: SARDVTAFPKDEQF
v_call: TRBV6-1; cdr3_aa: ASSERQTGELF
v_call: TRBV4-3; cdr3_aa: ASSQDVAGGPSYNEQF
v_call: TRBV12-3/TRBV12-4; cdr3_aa: ASSFRRDRGHRGTQY
v_call: TRBV6-2/TRBV6-3; cdr3_aa: ASSSLGAGGAVEQF
v_call: TRBV20-1; cdr3_aa: SAIADRVGGDGYT
v_call: TRBV7-2; cdr3_aa: ASSLGQGEGRAF
v_call: TRBV20-1; cdr3_aa: SARGFQAQETQY
v_call: TRBV6-1; cdr3_aa: ASCGTNNQPQH
v_call: TRBV12-3/TRBV12-4; cdr3_aa: ASTKQGIEQY
v_call: TRBV3-1; cdr3_aa: ASSQGAGLF
v_call: TRBV4-1; cdr3_aa: ASSQGTRGGLGRQF
v_call: TRBV5-5; cdr3_aa: ASSHMDSFTEAF
v_call: TRBV4-2; cdr3_aa: ASSQTLADSYEQY
v_call: TRBV20-1; cdr3_aa: SASQGSTYTGELF
v_call: TRBV11-1; cdr3_aa: ASSLGHSSAPGANVLT
v_call: TRBV15; cdr3_aa: ATSRTLRGDQETQY
v_call: TRBV3-1; cdr3_aa: ASSGQAAGGGETQY
v_call: TRBV9; cdr3_aa: ASSVGVAGPEQF
v_call: TRBV10-3; cdr3_aa: AISEGQGGAEQY
v_call: TRBV11-2; cdr3_aa: ASSLVLKTGELF
v_call: TRBV5-5; cdr3_aa: ASSSLSGGDNEQF
v_call: TRBV11-2; cdr3_aa: ASSRTGHPNEKLF
v_call: TRBV18; cdr3_aa: ASSPPMDNEQF
v_call: TRBV7-2; cdr3_aa: AESGASGNQETQY
v_call: TRBV7-3; cdr3_aa: ASSLKAGVGAQY
v_call: TRBV20-1; cdr3_aa: SASSPPGQTLAKNIQY
v_call: TRBV6-5; cdr3_aa: ASSYRDLAYEQY
v_call: TRBV5-1; cdr3_aa: ASSVQGPEDTEAF
v_call: TRBV5-5; cdr3_aa: ASSPQPGQGPEQPQH
v_call: TRBV20-1; cdr3_aa: SAIGGAGGKNTEAF
v_call: TRBV29-1; cdr3_aa: SVGGPGLANNEQF